Below, 4 T cell receptor beta chains from the same sample are listed, as sequenced in a study of regulatory T cells in long-lasting Graves disease. Time point in this sample: newly diagnosed GD, antithyroid drugs for less than 3 months. The TCR library was prepared using RNA isolated from PBMCs. HTBI primers from iRepertoire and Arm-PCR of CDR3 regions yielded the TCR beta libraries. TCRdb ran MiXCR on the multiplex PCR reads and lists one entry per CDR3 protein. This sample carries around 500,000 distinct CDR3 sequences, more than 10% of them seen once, and the ten largest clones take 7.5% to 9%. The sample also formed part of further work on T cells in Graves' hyperthyroidism and ophthalmopathy.

The sample was peripheral blood mononuclear cells (PBMCs), taken at new diagnosis, from a patient treated with antithyroid drugs. The receptors derive from a woman in her twenties or thirties with Graves disease.

This clonotype showed up many times. The V gene is TRBV4-1, the J gene TRBJ2-2; 8 positions match TRBD1. Germline V gene lookup returns CDR1 MGHRA and CDR2 YSYEKL. The CDR3 consists of 15 residues. The J segment lost 3 bases and the V segment lost 7 bases, leaving 7 bases of the junction unmatched. In nucleotides, the CDR3 is TGCGCCAGCAAAGCGGACAGGGTTTACACCGGGGAGCTGTTTTTT. Protein: CASKADRVYTGELFF.

This clonotype was seen ten or more times. This chain connects TRBV6-1 to TRBJ1-3; 7 positions match TRBD1. J lost 3 bases, V lost 0 bases, and 5 bases had no gene match. Germline V lookup: CDR1 MNHNS, CDR2 SASEGT. The length of the CDR3 is 16 residues. The CDR3 sequence is CASSEADRVYGNTIYF. The CDR3 region has the DNA TGTGCCAGCAGTGAAGCAGACAGGGTCTATGGAAACACCATATATTTT.

As concerns this clonotype: A far larger clone is just one base off, so this is likely a read error. V gene TRBV9 combines with J gene TRBJ2-4; 10 nucleotides line up with TRBD1. This CDR3 has 16 amino acids. V shed 4 bases and J 13 bases; nucleotides not matched to a gene: 17. Looked up from germline, CDR1 is SGDLS and CDR2 is YYNGEE. CDR3 nucleotide sequence: TGTGCCAGCAGCCGATCGACAGGGGGCGGTGGCAATGAGCAGTACTTC. Its translation is CASSRSTGGGGNEQYF.

This clonotype was recorded many times. The chain uses TRBV30 and TRBJ1-1; a weak D match, TRBD1 (6 bases). V was cut by 0 bases and J by 1 base, with 12 bases left in between. The CDR3 contains 15 residues. Germline CDR1 is GTSNPN and CDR2 is SVGIG (reference sequence). The CDR3 nucleotides are TGTGCCTGGAGTGTTTGGGACATACAGAACACTGAAGCTTTCTTT. This encodes CAWSVWDIQNTEAFF.